The following is a T cell receptor (beta chain) sequence with its context. The antigen is not known. The CDR3 is 13 amino acids. The trim removed 3 bases at V and 9 bases at J, leaving 5 bases unmatched. Per germline, CDR1 SGHNT and CDR2 YYREEE (reference sequence). The data were taken from a study of beta chain features in type 1 diabetes. Reverse transcribing all isolated RNA meant expressed TCRB transcripts were sequenced. Method: immunoSEQ multiplex PCR; TCRdb's copy keeps in-frame clones and lacks some. There are around 400,000 clones in the sample; roughly 12% occur only once, and around 0.02% lies in the top ten. Sorting that relied on CD45RO/CCR7/CD25/CD127/CD95/CD27 yielded CD4+ naive, central memory, regulatory and stem cell-like memory cells. Study-wide points: Sequencing from cDNA could over-represent high-TCR-expressing cells.

The sample taken for sequencing was naive CD4+ T cells from blood. The chain joins TRBV5-4 to TRBJ2-4, with 8 bases that match TRBD2. This TCR was sampled from a man aged 18 to 30 in good health. In DNA form, the CDR3 reads TGTGCCAGCAGCTCGGGACTAGTGGGCATTCAGTACTTC. Its protein is CASSSGLVGIQYF.